In this sample, the clone carrying this T cell receptor beta chain turned up many times. Trimming cost V 3 bases and J 3 bases; bases outside gene matches: 7. CDR1 is KGHSH, CDR2 LQKENI, per germline. This CDR3 spans 16 amino acids. Noted time point: before trial treatment. Those who qualified had advanced solid tumors (lacking tumor-infiltrating lymphocytes). This entry belongs to a study of low-dose radiotherapy and immunotherapy resistance in tumors. On the study more broadly: Patients were treated with intravenous nivolumab at 240 mg every two weeks and were also dosed with ipilimumab at 1 mg/kg every six weeks. Patients received 300 mg of oral aspirin each day across four cycles, commencing on cycle 1 day 1.

TRAV- and TRBV-specific primers, spanning alpha and beta chains, primed first-strand cDNA. Both a constant-region primer and a V-primer adapter served to amplify TCRs across roughly 20 PCR cycles. Using its own MiXCR run on the reads, TCRdb lists one record per CDR3 protein. This repertoire shows some 88,000 distinct CDR3 sequences, more than 7.5% found once; its top ten account for 1%. The chain employs TRBV18 and TRBJ2-1; 8 bases map to TRBD1. The sequenced sample was PBMCs, obtained before treatment. This sequence was found in a male donor with prostate cancer. The CDR3 coding sequence is TGTGCCAGCTCACCCGAGACAGGGGTTTTCTACAATGAGCAGTTCTTC. This codes for CASSPETGVFYNEQFF.